The 14 T cell receptor beta chains below were found in one sample sequenced in a study of CD8+ T cells in alopecia areata. Obtained from alopecia areata patients were lesional scalp punch biopsies along with peripheral blood. Extracted RNA was reverse transcribed into cDNA, the sequencing template. TCRdb keeps only in-frame clones here, not all; method: immunoSEQ multiplex PCR. The sample yields approximately 11,000 clones, under 65% seen once. Sequencing was done on a sample of skin. These receptors were taken from a human donor with alopecia areata.

CDR3 sequence reads: CASSWDRVSGELFF. CDR3 coding DNA: TGTGCCAGCAGCTGGGACAGGGTTTCCGGGGAGCTGTTTTTT. This sequence joins TRBV11-2 and TRBJ2-2; 9 bases match TRBD1. Germline CDR1 is SGHAT and CDR2 is FQNNGV. V dropped 4 bases and J dropped 6; count of bases not matched to a gene: 3. The length of the CDR3 is 14 residues.

This clone was seen only a few times. The rearrangement uses TRBV27 and TRBJ2-1; 10 nucleotides agree with TRBD1. The length of the CDR3 is 14 residues. Germline CDR1 and CDR2: MNHEY and SMNVEV (reference sequence). V gave up 3 bases and J gave up 7 bases; unmatched junction bases: 3. The CDR3 loop is CASSLDRGWNEQFF. The CDR3 DNA sequence: TGTGCCAGCAGTTTGGACAGGGGGTGGAATGAGCAGTTCTTC.

The chain couples TRBV25-1 to TRBJ2-5; maybe TRBD2 (6 bases). Trimming pared 1 base from V and 3 bases from J, leaving 12 bases between. Germline assignment: CDR1 MGHDK and CDR2 SYGVNS. The CDR3 extends over 15 amino acids. CDR3 sequence reads: CASSEFGGEEETQYF. The DNA of the CDR3 is TGTGCCAGCAGTGAATTTGGCGGGGAAGAAGAGACCCAGTACTTC.

The gene calls are TRBV29-1 and TRBJ2-3, with 12 bases fitting TRBD1. V was pared by 5 bases and J by 3 bases, with 6 bases of the junction left unmatched. The germline CDR1 and CDR2 sequences are SQVTM and ANQGSEA. This CDR3 is 15 amino acids long. The CDR3 sequence is CSVYRDRGRTDTQYF. CDR3 in DNA: TGCAGCGTTTATAGGGACAGGGGGCGGACAGATACGCAGTATTTT.

The genes are TRBV27 and TRBJ1-6, with TRBD1 as a possible D gene (5 bases). Germline V gene lookup returns CDR1 MNHEY and CDR2 SMNVEV (reference sequence). The CDR3 totals 18 residues. V was cut by 3 bases and J by 0 bases, with 15 bases left in between. CDR3 amino acids: CASSFRQGPSSYNSPLHF. The CDR3 nucleotides read TGTGCCAGCAGTTTCCGCCAGGGCCCAAGCTCCTATAATTCACCCCTCCACTTT.

The chain combines TRBV6-5 with TRBJ2-3, with D possibly matching TRBD2 (5 bases). V lost 6 bases and J lost 2, with 15 bases in between. The CDR3 contains 15 residues. Germline loops: CDR1 MNHEY, CDR2 SVGAGI. DNA of the CDR3: TGTGCCAGCAGACCAGGACTTTTGCTCACAGATACGCAGTATTTT. It translates to CASRPGLLLTDTQYF.

V and J are TRBV4-3 and TRBJ2-1; weak D call: TRBD1 (5 bases). V was clipped by 3 bases and J by 9 bases, with 12 bases between them. The CDR3 spans 13 residues. CDR1 LGHNA and CDR2 YSLEER come from the germline V gene. The CDR3 sequence: CASSHDSDGEQFF. CDR3 bases: TGCGCCAGCAGCCATGACAGCGACGGTGAGCAGTTCTTC.

The J gene is TRBJ2-3, the V gene TRBV6-5; TRBD2 might be the D (6 bases). The germline V and J ends were trimmed by 5 bases and 7 bases, with 16 bases remaining between them. The CDR3 spans 14 residues. Germline values: CDR1 MNHEY, CDR2 SVGAGI. The CDR3 region has the DNA TGTGCCAGCAGTGGCTGGGACTCCCGGCATACGCAGTATTTT. Translated, it gives CASSGWDSRHTQYF.

This clone was observed a handful of times. CDR3 DNA: TGTGCCACCACGAGATCCATGGGACGTAGCAATCAGCCCCAGCATTTT. This translates into CATTRSMGRSNQPQHF. The V call is TRBV15, the J call TRBJ1-5; perhaps TRBD1 as D (5 bases). Between the trimmed V and J ends, which lost 7 bases and 0 bases, there was a span of 16 bases. This CDR3 contains 16 residues. Germline V CDR1 and CDR2: LNHNV, YYDKDF (reference sequence).

V usage is TRBV14 and J usage is TRBJ2-7; 10 nucleotides agree with TRBD1. Germline trimming cut 0 bases from V and 5 bases from J; bases unmatched to any gene: 10. Germline V gives CDR1 SGHDN, CDR2 FVKESK. The CDR3 runs 17 residues. The CDR3 sequence is CASSQEWRATGGHEQYF. The CDR3 bases are TGTGCCAGCAGCCAAGAATGGAGGGCGACAGGGGGCCACGAGCAGTACTTC.

This clone is medium-sized (0.01 to 0.1%) within its sample. The rearrangement uses TRBV7-9 and TRBJ2-1, with TRBD2 matching over 12 bases. There are 16 residues in the CDR3. Trimming took 1 base from V and 5 from J; bases not matched to a gene: 3. The germline V gene encodes CDR1 SEHNR and CDR2 FQNEAQ (reference sequence). The CDR3 region is CASSLVPSGRDNEQFF. DNA for the CDR3: TGTGCCAGCAGCTTAGTTCCTAGCGGGAGGGACAATGAGCAGTTCTTC.

The genes are TRBV5-1 and TRBJ2-7; 8 nucleotides line up with TRBD1. The CDR3 has 13 amino acids. J was trimmed by 6 bases and V by 0 bases; bases with no gene match: 2. Germline lookup yields CDR1 SGHRS and CDR2 YFSETQ. The CDR3 DNA sequence: TGCGCCAGCAGCTTGGAAGGGACAGGCGAGCAGTACTTC. Translated: CASSLEGTGEQYF.

This CDR3 is CASRPVLGGNTIYF. In DNA, the CDR3 is TGTGCCAGCAGACCCGTCCTAGGTGGAAACACCATATATTTT. The J gene is TRBJ1-3, the V gene TRBV28; the D is unclear. Germline CDR1 reads MDHEN; CDR2 reads SYDVKM. The CDR3 runs 14 residues. V lost 6 bases and J lost 3, with 12 bases in between.

This clone occurred a few times. The gene calls are TRBV6-6 and TRBJ2-7; a possible D gene is TRBD2 (5 bases). Trimming stripped 6 bases from V and 4 bases from J, with 16 bases between. The CDR3 is 14 amino acids. Germline-derived CDR1 and CDR2 are MNHNY and SVGAGI (reference sequence). CDR3 sequence: CASSWSGATYEQYF. CDR3 sequence (DNA): TGTGCCAGCAGCTGGAGCGGAGCCACGTACGAGCAGTACTTC.